Below, 7 T cell receptor beta chains from the same sample are listed, as sequenced in a study of CD8 T cells in ankylosing spondylitis. TCRdb called the 5' RACE reads again in MiXCR, with one record for every CDR3 protein. There are approximately 340,000 distinct CDR3 sequences in the sample; roughly 15% occur only once, and approximately 1.1% lies in the top ten. The material sequenced was blood, either unsorted or a sorted T cell fraction (not recorded which). Receptor source: a male donor with ankylosing spondylitis or in good health (not recorded which).

The genes are TRBV12-3 or TRBV12-4 and TRBJ2-7, with 9 bases lining up with TRBD1. V gave up 5 bases and J gave up 5 bases; unmatched junction bases: 1. The CDR3 has 12 amino acids. In DNA, the CDR3 is TGTGCCAGCAGTCGGGACAGGGACGAGCAGTACTTC. Its protein is CASSRDRDEQYF.

This clonotype turned up a few times. The gene calls are TRBV20-1 and TRBJ2-5; no clear D. The germline V gene encodes CDR1 DFQATT and CDR2 SNEGSKA (reference sequence). The length of the CDR3 is 13 residues. Between the trimmed V and J ends, which lost 6 bases and 1 base, there was a span of 12 bases. In DNA form, the CDR3 reads TGCAGTGCCGAACAGAGCATCCAAGAGACCCAGTACTTC. This sequence encodes CSAEQSIQETQYF.

The rearrangement joins TRBV5-4 to TRBJ2-1, with 10 bases that match TRBD2. V gave up 4 bases and J gave up 9 bases; unmatched junction bases: 16. The germline CDR1 and CDR2 sequences are SGHNT and YYREEE (reference sequence). The CDR3 loop spans 17 amino acids. Here the CDR3 DNA reads TGTGCCAGCAGCGGAGACCCGGGACTAGCGCGGTATGGTGAGCAGTTCTTC. Amino acid sequence: CASSGDPGLARYGEQFF.

This clonotype showed up just a few times. This chain links TRBV5-1 with TRBJ1-1, with D unclear. This CDR3 is built from 15 residues. With 4 bases removed from V and 2 bases from J, the gap between germline ends came to 15 bases. Germline V CDR1 and CDR2: SGHRS, YFSETQ. DNA of the CDR3: TGCGCCAGCAGCATTTACGGCACCGGCAACACTGAAGCTTTCTTT. Residues: CASSIYGTGNTEAFF.

In its sample, this clonotype was seen a few times. The chain recombines TRBV12-3 or TRBV12-4 with TRBJ1-4; 9 bases agree with TRBD1. The ends lost 1 base at V and 5 bases at J; junction bases unmatched: 2. The CDR3 is 15 residues long. CDR3 sequence: CASSLGQGVNEKLFF. CDR3 bases: TGTGCCAGCAGTTTAGGACAGGGGGTGAATGAAAAACTGTTTTTT.

The chain uses TRBV7-6 and TRBJ2-7; TRBD1 might be the D (5 bases). Trimming took off 1 base at V and 6 bases at J, with 16 bases between the two ends. This CDR3 contains 15 residues. The germline V gene has CDR1 SGHVS and CDR2 FNYEAQ. The chain's CDR3 is CASSLVAQGNSEQYF. CDR3 in DNA: TGTGCCAGCAGCTTAGTTGCCCAGGGAAACAGCGAGCAGTACTTC.

The gene calls are TRBV6-1 and TRBJ2-7, with TRBD1 identical over 11 bases. The CDR3 has 14 residues. Trimming removed 3 bases from V and 9 bases from J; junction bases left unmatched: 7. The germline gives CDR1 MNHNS, CDR2 SASEGT. The CDR3 here is CASSDLDRGRRQYF. The CDR3, as DNA: TGTGCCAGCAGTGACTTGGACAGGGGGCGGCGGCAGTACTTC.